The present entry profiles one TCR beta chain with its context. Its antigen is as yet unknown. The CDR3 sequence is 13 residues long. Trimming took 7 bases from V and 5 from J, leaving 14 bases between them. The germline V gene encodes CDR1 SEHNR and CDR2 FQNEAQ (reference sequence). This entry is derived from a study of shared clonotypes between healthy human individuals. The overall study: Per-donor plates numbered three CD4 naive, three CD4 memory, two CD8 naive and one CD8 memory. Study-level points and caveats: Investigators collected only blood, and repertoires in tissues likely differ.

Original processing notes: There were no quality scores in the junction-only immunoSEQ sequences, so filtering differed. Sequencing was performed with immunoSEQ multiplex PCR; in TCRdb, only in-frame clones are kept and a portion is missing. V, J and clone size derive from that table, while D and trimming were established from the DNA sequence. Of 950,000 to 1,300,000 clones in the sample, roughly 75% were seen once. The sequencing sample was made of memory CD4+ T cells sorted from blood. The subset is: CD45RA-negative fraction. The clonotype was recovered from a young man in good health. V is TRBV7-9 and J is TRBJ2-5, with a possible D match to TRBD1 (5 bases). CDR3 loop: CASIMQGSETQYF. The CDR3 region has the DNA TGTGCCAGCATCATGCAGGGATCGGAGACCCAGTACTTC.